This TCR beta chain came from a study of CD8 T cells in ankylosing spondylitis. Findings of the study overall: Earlier studies detected some motif variants in reactive arthritis synovial fluid and blood. Within matched ankylosing spondylitis synovial fluid, disease-linked clones were reportedly significantly enriched. Apparently characteristic of ankylosing spondylitis blood was a TCR beta motif (roughly 8 highly homologous variants).

Via MiXCR, TCRdb re-called the 5' RACE reads, giving one row per CDR3 protein. This table has about 340,000 distinct CDR3 sequences, roughly 15% appearing once. The CDR3 contains 14 residues. Looked up from germline, CDR1 is DFQATT and CDR2 is SNEGSKA (reference sequence). J gave up 4 bases and V 2 bases, and 5 bases lay outside the gene matches. The table lists this clonotype with a few counts. Its cognate antigen is unknown. The source is a male donor with ankylosing spondylitis or in good health (not recorded which). Sequenced material: blood, either unsorted or a sorted T cell fraction (not recorded which). V and J are TRBV20-1 and TRBJ2-1; 7 nucleotides align to TRBD2. Here the CDR3 reads CSARLGGGYNEQFF. The CDR3 bases are TGCAGTGCTAGACTTGGGGGGGGTTACAATGAGCAGTTCTTC.